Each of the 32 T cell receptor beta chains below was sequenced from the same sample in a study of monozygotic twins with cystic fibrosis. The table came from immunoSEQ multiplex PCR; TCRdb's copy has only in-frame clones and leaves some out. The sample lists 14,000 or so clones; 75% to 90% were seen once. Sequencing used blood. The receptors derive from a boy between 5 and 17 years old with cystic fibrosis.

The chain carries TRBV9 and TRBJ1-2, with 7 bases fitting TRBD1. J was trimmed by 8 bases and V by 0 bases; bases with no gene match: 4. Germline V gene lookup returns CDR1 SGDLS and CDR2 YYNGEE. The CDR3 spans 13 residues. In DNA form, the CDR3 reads TGTGCCAGCAGCGTAGGACAGGGTTGGGGCTACACCTTC. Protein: CASSVGQGWGYTF.

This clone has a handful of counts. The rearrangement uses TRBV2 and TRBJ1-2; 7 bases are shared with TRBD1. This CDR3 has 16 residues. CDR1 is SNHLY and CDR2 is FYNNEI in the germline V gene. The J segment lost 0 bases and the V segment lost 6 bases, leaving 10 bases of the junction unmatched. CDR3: CASRLTTGIANYGYTF. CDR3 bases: TGTGCCAGCAGGCTTACGACAGGGATTGCTAACTATGGCTACACCTTC.

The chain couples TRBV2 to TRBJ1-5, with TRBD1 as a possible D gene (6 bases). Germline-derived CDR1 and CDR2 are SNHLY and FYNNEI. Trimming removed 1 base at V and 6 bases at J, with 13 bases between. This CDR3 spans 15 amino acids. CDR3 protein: CASSEGRVGGQPQHF. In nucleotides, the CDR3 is TGTGCCAGCAGTGAAGGACGGGTAGGGGGTCAGCCCCAGCATTTT.

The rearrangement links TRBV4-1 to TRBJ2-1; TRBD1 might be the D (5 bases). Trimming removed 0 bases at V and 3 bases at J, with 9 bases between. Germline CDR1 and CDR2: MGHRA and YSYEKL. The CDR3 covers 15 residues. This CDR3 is CASSQDTDSYNEQFF. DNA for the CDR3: TGCGCCAGCAGCCAAGATACCGACAGCTACAATGAGCAGTTCTTC.

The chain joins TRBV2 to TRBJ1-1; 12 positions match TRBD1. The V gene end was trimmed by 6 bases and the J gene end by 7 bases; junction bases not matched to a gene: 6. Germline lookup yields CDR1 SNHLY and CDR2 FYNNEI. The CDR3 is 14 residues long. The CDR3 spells CASSPGQGAFEAFF. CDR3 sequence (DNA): TGTGCCAGCAGCCCGGGACAGGGGGCTTTTGAAGCTTTCTTT. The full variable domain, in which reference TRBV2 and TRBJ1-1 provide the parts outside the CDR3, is EPEVTQTPSHQVTQMGQEVILRCVPISNHLYFYWYRQILGQKVEFLVSFYNNEISEKSEIFDDQFSVERPDGSNFTLKIRSTKLEDSAMYFCASSPGQGAFEAFFGQGTRLTVV.

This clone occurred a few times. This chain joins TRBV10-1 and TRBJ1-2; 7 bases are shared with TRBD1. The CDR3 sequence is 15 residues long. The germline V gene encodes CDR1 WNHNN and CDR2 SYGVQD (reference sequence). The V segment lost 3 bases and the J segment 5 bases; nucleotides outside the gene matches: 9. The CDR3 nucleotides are TGCGCCAGCAGTGATTCCCGGGACAGACCATATGGCTACACCTTC. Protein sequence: CASSDSRDRPYGYTF.

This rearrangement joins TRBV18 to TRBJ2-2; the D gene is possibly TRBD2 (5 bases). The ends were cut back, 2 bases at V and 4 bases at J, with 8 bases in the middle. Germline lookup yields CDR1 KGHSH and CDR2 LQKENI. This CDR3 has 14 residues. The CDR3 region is CASSPGLATGELFF. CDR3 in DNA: TGTGCCAGCTCACCAGGACTGGCCACCGGGGAGCTGTTTTTT. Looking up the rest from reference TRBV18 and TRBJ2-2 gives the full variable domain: NAGVMQNPRHLVRRRGQEARLRCSPMKGHSHVYWYRQLPEEGLKFMVYLQKENIIDESGMPKERFSAEFPKEGPSILRIQQVVRGDSAAYFCASSPGLATGELFFGEGSRLTVL.

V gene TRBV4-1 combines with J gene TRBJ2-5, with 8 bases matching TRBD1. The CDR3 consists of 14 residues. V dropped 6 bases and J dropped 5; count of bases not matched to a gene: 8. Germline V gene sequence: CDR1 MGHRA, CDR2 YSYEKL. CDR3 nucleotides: TGCGCCAGCAGTCCTGACAGGGGAGTTGAGACCCAGTACTTC. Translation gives CASSPDRGVETQYF.

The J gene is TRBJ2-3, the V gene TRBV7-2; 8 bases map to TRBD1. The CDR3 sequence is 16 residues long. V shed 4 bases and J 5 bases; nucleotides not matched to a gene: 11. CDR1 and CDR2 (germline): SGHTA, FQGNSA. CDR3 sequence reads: CASSSSPGGSEDTQYF. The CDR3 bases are TGTGCCAGCAGCTCCTCGCCAGGGGGCTCTGAAGATACGCAGTATTTT.

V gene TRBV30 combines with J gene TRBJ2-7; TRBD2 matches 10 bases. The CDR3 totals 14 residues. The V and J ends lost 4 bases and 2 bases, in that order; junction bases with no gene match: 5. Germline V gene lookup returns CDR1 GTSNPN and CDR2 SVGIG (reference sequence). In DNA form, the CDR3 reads TGTGCCTGGATTGCCAGCGGGGGGGCCTACGAGCAGTACTTC. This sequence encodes CAWIASGGAYEQYF.

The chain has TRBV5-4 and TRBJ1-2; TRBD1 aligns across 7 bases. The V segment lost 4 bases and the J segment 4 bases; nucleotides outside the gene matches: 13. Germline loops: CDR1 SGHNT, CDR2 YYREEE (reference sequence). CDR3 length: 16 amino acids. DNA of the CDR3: TGTGCCAGCAGCCGAGGGGACAGCCAAACTGGCTATGGCTACACCTTC. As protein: CASSRGDSQTGYGYTF.

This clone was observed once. The CDR3 DNA is TGTGCCAGCTCACCATGGGGAGGCGTTCAAGGTTCACCCCTCCACTTT. Translation gives CASSPWGGVQGSPLHF. The V gene is TRBV18, the J gene TRBJ1-6; D is unresolved. The CDR3 spans 16 residues. Deletions cut 2 bases from V and 9 bases from J, with 17 bases between. Germline V gene lookup returns CDR1 KGHSH and CDR2 LQKENI. The full variable domain, with the rest looked up from reference TRBV18 and TRBJ1-6, is NAGVMQNPRHLVRRRGQEARLRCSPMKGHSHVYWYRQLPEEGLKFMVYLQKENIIDESGMPKERFSAEFPKEGPSILRIQQVVRGDSAAYFCASSPWGGVQGSPLHFGNGTRLTVT.

CDR3 loop: CAISEFLLQGSKNIQYF. CDR3 nucleotides: TGTGCCATCAGTGAGTTCCTTCTACAGGGGAGCAAAAACATTCAGTACTTC. The V and J genes are TRBV10-3 and TRBJ2-4; 7 bases map to TRBD1. The CDR3 contains 17 residues. In germline, CDR1 is ENHRY, CDR2 SYGVKD. J lost 3 bases, V lost 1 base, and 9 bases had no gene match.

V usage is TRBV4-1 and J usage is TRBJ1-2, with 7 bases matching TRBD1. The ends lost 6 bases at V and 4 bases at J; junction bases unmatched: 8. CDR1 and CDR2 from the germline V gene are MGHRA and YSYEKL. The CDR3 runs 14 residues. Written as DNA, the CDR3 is TGCGCCAGCAGGCCCATCGACAGGGTCTATGGCTACACCTTC. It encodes CASRPIDRVYGYTF.

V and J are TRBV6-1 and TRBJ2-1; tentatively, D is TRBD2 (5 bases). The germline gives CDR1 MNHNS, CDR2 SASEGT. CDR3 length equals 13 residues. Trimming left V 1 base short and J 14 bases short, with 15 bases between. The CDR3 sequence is CASSEGRLPSEFF. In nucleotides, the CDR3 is TGTGCCAGCAGTGAAGGAAGACTACCCTCCGAGTTCTTC.

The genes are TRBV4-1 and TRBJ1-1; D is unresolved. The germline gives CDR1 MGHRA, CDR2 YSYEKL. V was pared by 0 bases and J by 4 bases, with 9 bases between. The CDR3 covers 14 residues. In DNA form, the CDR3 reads TGCGCCAGCAGCCAAGATAGCAGAGTCACTGAAGCTTTCTTT. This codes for CASSQDSRVTEAFF.

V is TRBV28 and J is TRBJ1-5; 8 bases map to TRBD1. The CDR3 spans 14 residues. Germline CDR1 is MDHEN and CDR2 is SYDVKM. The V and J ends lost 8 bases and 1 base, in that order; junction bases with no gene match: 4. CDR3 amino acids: CASGDRGSNQPQHF. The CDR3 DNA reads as TGTGCCAGCGGTGACAGGGGAAGCAATCAGCCCCAGCATTTT.

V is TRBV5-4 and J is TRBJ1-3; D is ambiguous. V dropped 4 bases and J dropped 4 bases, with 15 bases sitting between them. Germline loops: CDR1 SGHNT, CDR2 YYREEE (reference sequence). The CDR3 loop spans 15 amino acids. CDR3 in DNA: TGTGCCAGCAGCCCGGACCGAAACCCCGGAAACACCATATATTTT. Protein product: CASSPDRNPGNTIYF.

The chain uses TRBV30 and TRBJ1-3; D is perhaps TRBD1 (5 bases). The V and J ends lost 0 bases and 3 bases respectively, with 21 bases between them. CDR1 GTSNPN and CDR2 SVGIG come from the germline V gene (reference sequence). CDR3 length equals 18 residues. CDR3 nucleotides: TGTGCCTGGAGTGTACGCGTGGCAGGGAGGTTCGTTGGAAACACCATATATTTT. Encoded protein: CAWSVRVAGRFVGNTIYF.

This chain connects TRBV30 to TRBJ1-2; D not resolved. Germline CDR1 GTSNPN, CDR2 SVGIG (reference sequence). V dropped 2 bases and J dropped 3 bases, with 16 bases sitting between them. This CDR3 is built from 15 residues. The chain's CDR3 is CAWSPPLLGYYGYTF. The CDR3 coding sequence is TGTGCCTGGAGTCCCCCCCTCTTAGGATACTATGGCTACACCTTC.

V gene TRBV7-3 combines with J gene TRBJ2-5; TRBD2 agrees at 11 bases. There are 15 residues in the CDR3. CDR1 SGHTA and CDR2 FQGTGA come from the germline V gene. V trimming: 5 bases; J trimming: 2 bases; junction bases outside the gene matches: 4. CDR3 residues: CASSPTSGVQETQYF. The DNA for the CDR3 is TGTGCCAGCAGCCCGACTAGCGGGGTACAAGAGACCCAGTACTTC. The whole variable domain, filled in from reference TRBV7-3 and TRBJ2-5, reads GAGVSQTPSNKVTEKGKYVELRCDPISGHTALYWYRQSLGQGPEFLIYFQGTGAADDSGLPNDRFFAVRPEGSVSTLKIQRTERGDSAVYLCASSPTSGVQETQYFGPGTRLLVL.

CDR3 protein: CASSEAGTLKQYF. The DNA of the CDR3 is TGTGCCAGCAGTGAAGCCGGGACACTCAAGCAGTACTTC. The chain is built from TRBV6-1 and TRBJ2-7, with TRBD1 as a possible D gene (6 bases). Germline V gene data show CDR1 as MNHNS and CDR2 as SASEGT. The CDR3 extends over 13 amino acids. V was pared by 0 bases and J by 8 bases, with 11 bases between.

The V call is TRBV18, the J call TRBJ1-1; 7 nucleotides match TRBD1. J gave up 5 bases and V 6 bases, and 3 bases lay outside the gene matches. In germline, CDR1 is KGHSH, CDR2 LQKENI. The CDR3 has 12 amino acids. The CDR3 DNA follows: TGTGCCAGCTCTGACAGGGAAACTGAAGCTTTCTTT. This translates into CASSDRETEAFF. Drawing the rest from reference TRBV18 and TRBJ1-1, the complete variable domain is NAGVMQNPRHLVRRRGQEARLRCSPMKGHSHVYWYRQLPEEGLKFMVYLQKENIIDESGMPKERFSAEFPKEGPSILRIQQVVRGDSAAYFCASSDRETEAFFGQGTRLTVV.

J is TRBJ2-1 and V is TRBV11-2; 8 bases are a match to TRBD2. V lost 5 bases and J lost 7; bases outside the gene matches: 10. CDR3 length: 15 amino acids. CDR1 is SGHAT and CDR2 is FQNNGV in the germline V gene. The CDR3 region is CASSLSGSELNEQFF. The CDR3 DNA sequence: TGTGCCAGCAGCCTAAGCGGGAGTGAACTGAATGAGCAGTTCTTC.

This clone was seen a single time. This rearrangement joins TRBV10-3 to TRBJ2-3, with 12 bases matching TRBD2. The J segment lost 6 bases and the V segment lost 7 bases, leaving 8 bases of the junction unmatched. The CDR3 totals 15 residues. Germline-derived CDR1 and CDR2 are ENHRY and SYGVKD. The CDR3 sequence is CAITKTSGGGDTQYF. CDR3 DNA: TGTGCCATCACCAAGACTAGCGGGGGTGGGGATACGCAGTATTTT.

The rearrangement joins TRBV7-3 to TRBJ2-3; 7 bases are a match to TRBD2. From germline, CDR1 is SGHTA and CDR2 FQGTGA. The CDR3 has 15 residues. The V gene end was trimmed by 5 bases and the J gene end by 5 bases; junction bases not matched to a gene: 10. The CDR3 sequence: CASSLAAGRGDTQYF. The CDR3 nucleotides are TGTGCCAGCAGCCTGGCGGCAGGGAGGGGAGATACGCAGTATTTT.

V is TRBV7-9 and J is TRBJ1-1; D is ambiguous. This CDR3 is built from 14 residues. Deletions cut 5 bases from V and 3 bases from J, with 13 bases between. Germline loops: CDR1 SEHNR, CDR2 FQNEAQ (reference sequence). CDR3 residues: CASSTKNSYTEAFF. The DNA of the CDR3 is TGTGCCAGCAGCACCAAAAATAGCTACACTGAAGCTTTCTTT.

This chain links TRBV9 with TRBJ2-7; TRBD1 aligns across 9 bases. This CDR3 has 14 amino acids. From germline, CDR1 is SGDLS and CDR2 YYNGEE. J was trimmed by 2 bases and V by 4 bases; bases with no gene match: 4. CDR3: CASSPRTGAYEQYF. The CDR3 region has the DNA TGTGCCAGCAGCCCCCGGACAGGGGCCTACGAGCAGTACTTC.

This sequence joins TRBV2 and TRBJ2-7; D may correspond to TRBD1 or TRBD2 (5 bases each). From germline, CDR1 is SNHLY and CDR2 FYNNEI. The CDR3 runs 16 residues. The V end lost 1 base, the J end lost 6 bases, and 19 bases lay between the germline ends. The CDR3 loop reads CASSEGRETGPGEQYF. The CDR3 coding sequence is TGTGCCAGCAGTGAAGGCAGGGAGACGGGTCCGGGCGAGCAGTACTTC.

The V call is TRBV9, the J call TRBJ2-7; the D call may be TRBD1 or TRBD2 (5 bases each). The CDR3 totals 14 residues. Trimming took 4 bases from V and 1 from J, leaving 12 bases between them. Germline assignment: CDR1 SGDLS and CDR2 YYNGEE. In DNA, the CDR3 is TGTGCCAGCAGCCAGGGTCGGGAATCCTACGAGCAGTACTTC. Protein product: CASSQGRESYEQYF.

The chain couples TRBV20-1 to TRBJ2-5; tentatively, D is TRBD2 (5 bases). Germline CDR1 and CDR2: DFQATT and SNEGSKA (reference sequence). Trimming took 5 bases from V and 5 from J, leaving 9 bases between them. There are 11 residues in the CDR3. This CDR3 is CSAGEWETQYF. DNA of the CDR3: TGCAGTGCTGGGGAGTGGGAGACCCAGTACTTC.

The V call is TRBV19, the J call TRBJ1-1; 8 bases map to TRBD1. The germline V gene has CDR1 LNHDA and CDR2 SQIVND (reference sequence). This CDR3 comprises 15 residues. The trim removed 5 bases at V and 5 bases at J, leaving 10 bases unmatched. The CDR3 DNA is TGTGCCAGTAGTCCACCGAGGACAGGGAGTACTGAAGCTTTCTTT. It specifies CASSPPRTGSTEAFF.